The rows below give T cell receptor beta chains drawn from one sample of a study of CD8 T cells in ankylosing spondylitis. TCRdb used MiXCR to reprocess the 5' RACE reads, holding one entry per CDR3 protein. Among some 270,000 distinct CDR3 sequences listed, 32% were seen once. Sequencing was done on a sample of blood, either unsorted or a sorted T cell fraction (not recorded which). These receptors all stem from a male donor with ankylosing spondylitis or in good health (not recorded which). CDR3s include the opening cysteine and the closing phenylalanine or tryptophan. A D gene is named only where the DNA matches it firmly. Where a row states a size, it is once, few, many or the class of an expanded clone; other rows omit it.

cdr3_aa	cdr3_nt	clone_size	v_call	j_call	d_call
CASSFRTENNEQFF	TGCGCCAGCAGCTTCAGGACAGAAAACAATGAGCAGTTCTTC	.	TRBV5-1	TRBJ2-1	.
CSLRGTERADTQYF	TGCAGCCTGCGGGGGACAGAGCGGGCAGATACGCAGTATTTT	.	TRBV29-1	TRBJ2-3	.
CSTPPQYSNQPQHF	TGCAGTACCCCCCCGCAGTATAGCAATCAGCCCCAGCATTTT	many	TRBV20-1	TRBJ1-5	.
CASIQSGNEQFF	TGCGCCAGCATCCAATCGGGTAATGAGCAGTTCTTC	.	TRBV5-1	TRBJ2-1	.
CASSSTVQGSETQYF	TGTGCCAGCAGTTCTACAGTTCAGGGATCAGAGACCCAGTACTTC	.	TRBV7-2	TRBJ2-5	.
CASSSARVTAQPRETQYF	TGTGCCAGCAGCTCAGCACGGGTGACAGCCCAACCTCGGGAGACCCAGTACTTC	.	TRBV11-1	TRBJ2-5	.
CASSLTGTLAKNIQYF	TGTGCCAGCAGCCTGACCGGAACACTAGCCAAAAACATTCAGTACTTC	.	TRBV11-2	TRBJ2-4	.
CSVEDLGWTSGDSTDTQYF	TGCAGCGTTGAAGATCTGGGATGGACTAGCGGGGATAGCACAGATACGCAGTATTTT	.	TRBV29-1	TRBJ2-3	TRBD2
CASSGEQGTSNQPQHF	TGCGCCAGCAGCGGAGAACAGGGGACGAGCAATCAGCCCCAGCATTTT	many	TRBV10-2	TRBJ1-5	TRBD1
CASSEAPQKETQYF	TGTGCCAGCAGTGAAGCCCCCCAGAAAGAGACCCAGTACTTC	many	TRBV6-1	TRBJ2-5	.
CASHRGGYETQYF	TGTGCCAGCCACCGGGGGGGTTACGAGACCCAGTACTTC	.	TRBV6-1	TRBJ2-5	TRBD2
CASSFPGWFEETQYF	TGTGCCAGCAGTTTTCCAGGGTGGTTTGAAGAGACCCAGTACTTC	.	TRBV12-3/TRBV12-4	TRBJ2-5	.
CSARMTGAGNTIYF	TGCAGTGCCCGCATGACAGGGGCGGGAAACACCATATATTTT	.	TRBV20-1	TRBJ1-3	TRBD1
CASSLDGGTVWSSTDTQYF	TGCGCCAGCAGCTTGGATGGAGGGACAGTATGGTCTAGCACAGATACGCAGTATTTT	.	TRBV5-1	TRBJ2-3	.
CASSLEGAYNEQFF	TGTGCCAGCAGCTTAGAGGGGGCGTACAATGAGCAGTTCTTC	.	TRBV12-3/TRBV12-4	TRBJ2-1	TRBD1
CSASRNYEQYF	TGCAGTGCTAGCAGGAACTACGAGCAGTACTTC	few	TRBV20-1	TRBJ2-7	.
CSVEWGDRAQETQYF	TGCAGCGTTGAATGGGGGGACAGGGCCCAAGAGACCCAGTACTTC	few	TRBV29-1	TRBJ2-5	TRBD1
CASSRQGIITEAFF	TGTGCCAGCAGCCGACAGGGGATCATCACTGAAGCTTTCTTT	few	TRBV11-2	TRBJ1-1	TRBD1
CASRRVRTADTQYF	TGTGCCAGCAGACGCGTCCGAACAGCAGATACGCAGTATTTT	few	TRBV12-3/TRBV12-4	TRBJ2-3	.
CASSLSAGEETYNEQFF	TGTGCCAGCAGTTTATCTGCCGGGGAGGAGACCTACAATGAGCAGTTCTTC	.	TRBV27	TRBJ2-1	.
CASSFPQGTDTQYF	TGTGCCAGCAGCTTCCCACAGGGCACAGATACGCAGTATTTT	.	TRBV5-6	TRBJ2-3	.
CASSLAVAAGTGELFF	TGTGCCAGCAGCTTGGCTGTGGCGGCGGGCACCGGGGAGCTGTTTTTT	.	TRBV5-5	TRBJ2-2	.
CASSPEGGASQPQHF	TGTGCCAGCAGCCCCGAGGGAGGGGCAAGTCAGCCCCAGCATTTT	.	TRBV6-1	TRBJ1-5	.
CAISRTEGTDTQYF	TGTGCCATCAGTCGGACAGAAGGCACAGATACGCAGTATTTT	few	TRBV10-3	TRBJ2-3	.
CASSLGTGPNTGELFF	TGCGCCAGCAGCTTGGGGACGGGACCAAACACCGGGGAGCTGTTTTTT	.	TRBV5-1	TRBJ2-2	.
CASSLSKADTQYF	TGTGCCAGCAGCTTATCTAAGGCAGATACGCAGTATTTT	.	TRBV11-1	TRBJ2-3	.
CASRNRAWEGYTF	TGTGCCAGCAGAAACCGGGCCTGGGAAGGCTACACCTTC	.	TRBV6-1	TRBJ1-2	.
CASSPRDSLYEQYF	TGTGCCAGCTCACCACGGGACAGCCTCTACGAGCAGTACTTC	.	TRBV18	TRBJ2-7	TRBD1
CSARDPLNRHDSPLHF	TGCAGTGCTAGAGATCCCCTCAACCGACACGATTCACCCCTCCACTTT	few	TRBV20-1	TRBJ1-6	.
CASSPWRGGSYNEQFF	TGTGCCAGCAGCCCTTGGCGGGGGGGCTCCTACAATGAGCAGTTCTTC	few	TRBV7-8	TRBJ2-1	TRBD2
CASSLARLAGESETQYF	TGTGCCAGCAGCTTGGCCCGACTAGCGGGGGAAAGTGAGACCCAGTACTTC	.	TRBV5-6	TRBJ2-5	TRBD2
CASSKSGGLQFF	TGTGCCAGCAGTAAGAGCGGGGGGCTGCAGTTCTTC	many	TRBV6-5	TRBJ2-1	TRBD2
CASTPARASYEQYF	TGCGCCAGCACCCCAGCTAGAGCCTCCTACGAGCAGTACTTC	few	TRBV10-2	TRBJ2-7	.
CASSPGSAYEQYF	TGCGCCAGCAGTCCGGGAAGTGCCTACGAGCAGTACTTC	few	TRBV10-1	TRBJ2-7	.
CASSLGGYTDTQYF	TGTGCCAGCAGCTTAGGGGGGTACACAGATACGCAGTATTTT	.	TRBV7-3	TRBJ2-3	.
CASSQDQGGGGTDTQYF	TGCGCCAGCAGCCAAGATCAGGGGGGCGGGGGCACAGATACGCAGTATTTT	.	TRBV4-1	TRBJ2-3	.
CASSESPNYEQYF	TGCGCCAGCAGTGAGTCCCCAAACTACGAGCAGTACTTC	.	TRBV10-2	TRBJ2-7	.
CATSDRGAPWNEQFF	TGTGCCACCAGTGATCGCGGGGCCCCGTGGAATGAGCAGTTCTTC	.	TRBV24-1	TRBJ2-1	.
CAIYPGSGGLNTQYF	TGTGCCATCTACCCCGGATCGGGGGGGCTAAATACGCAGTATTTT	.	TRBV12-3/TRBV12-4	TRBJ2-3	TRBD2
CASSPLRTDPYEQYF	TGTGCCAGCAGCCCACTCAGGACAGACCCCTACGAGCAGTACTTC	.	TRBV7-9	TRBJ2-7	.
CSAFQASRGFEQFF	TGCAGTGCTTTCCAAGCTTCGAGGGGCTTCGAGCAGTTCTTC	.	TRBV20-1	TRBJ2-1	.
CASSPNTYSYEQYF	TGTGCCAGCAGCCCTAACACCTATTCCTACGAGCAGTACTTC	once	TRBV7-8	TRBJ2-7	.
CASSFGGGETYNEQFF	TGTGCCAGCAGTTTTGGTGGGGGTGAAACCTACAATGAGCAGTTCTTC	.	TRBV12-3/TRBV12-4	TRBJ2-1	.
CSAQGNDEQFF	TGCAGCGCGCAGGGTAACGATGAGCAGTTCTTC	.	TRBV29-1	TRBJ2-1	.
CASSLGGLGTQYF	TGTGCCAGCAGTTTAGGAGGTTTGGGTACGCAGTATTTT	.	TRBV12-3/TRBV12-4	TRBJ2-3	.
CASSLGTEFYEQYF	TGCGCCAGCAGCTTGGGCACGGAGTTTTACGAGCAGTACTTC	.	TRBV5-1	TRBJ2-7	.
CSARDPGIDTEAFF	TGCAGTGCTAGAGATCCCGGGATTGACACTGAAGCTTTCTTT	many	TRBV20-1	TRBJ1-1	.
CSARDTGRGREQFF	TGCAGTGCTAGAGATACGGGCAGGGGACGTGAGCAGTTCTTC	.	TRBV20-1	TRBJ2-1	.
CATRDSTDTQYF	TGTGCCACCAGGGATTCCACAGATACGCAGTATTTT	few	TRBV27	TRBJ2-3	.
CASREGRTGARIHEQYF	TGTGCCAGCAGAGAAGGACGGACAGGGGCGCGGATCCACGAGCAGTACTTC	.	TRBV2	TRBJ2-7	TRBD1
CSARAWVVLGEQFF	TGCAGTGCTAGAGCCTGGGTCGTACTTGGTGAGCAGTTCTTC	few	TRBV20-1	TRBJ2-1	.
CASSLRVGGNYEQYF	TGCGCCAGCAGCTTGCGCGTCGGGGGTAATTACGAGCAGTACTTC	.	TRBV5-1	TRBJ2-7	.